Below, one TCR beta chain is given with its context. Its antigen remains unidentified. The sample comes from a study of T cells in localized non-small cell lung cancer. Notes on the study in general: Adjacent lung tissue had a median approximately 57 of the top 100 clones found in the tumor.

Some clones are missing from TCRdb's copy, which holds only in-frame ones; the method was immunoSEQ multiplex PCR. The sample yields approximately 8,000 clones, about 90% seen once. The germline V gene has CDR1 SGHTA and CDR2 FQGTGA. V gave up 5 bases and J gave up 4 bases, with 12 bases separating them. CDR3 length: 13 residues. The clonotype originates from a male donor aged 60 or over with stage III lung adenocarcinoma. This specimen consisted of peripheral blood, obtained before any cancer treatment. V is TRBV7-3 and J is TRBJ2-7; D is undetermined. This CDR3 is CASSPREGYEQYF. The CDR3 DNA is TGTGCCAGCAGCCCGAGAGAAGGATACGAGCAGTACTTC.